A selection of T cell receptor beta chains follows, all from one sample in a study of shared T cell receptors in the human thymus. Libraries were prepared by immunoSEQ multiplex PCR; TCRdb keeps only in-frame clonotypes and omits some of them. The repertoire holds hundreds of thousands of clones, with approximately 89% as singletons. This same sample was also part of a study on human thymus T cells.

Material for sequencing was thymocytes. The receptors were sampled from a boy under two years old with a congenital heart defect. The CDR3 runs from the conserved cysteine through the conserved F or W. Fields, in order: clone size, D gene, V gene, J gene, CDR3 length, CDR3 DNA, CDR3 protein. A D gene is named only where the DNA matches it firmly. Clone size appears in some rows only: once, few, many, or a class for an expanded clone.

.	.	TRBV9	TRBJ2-1	14	TGTGCCAGCAGCGTAGATGGGAGCGCCCATGAGCAGTTCTTC	CASSVDGSAHEQFF
.	.	TRBV30	TRBJ1-1	14	TGTGCCTGGAGAAACATAGGAGGGGACACTGAAGCTTTCTTT	CAWRNIGGDTEAFF
.	TRBD2	TRBV18	TRBJ2-1	20	TGTGCCAGCTCACCAGGGCCACAGACTAATAGCGGGAGCCTCTACAATGAGCAGTTCTTC	CASSPGPQTNSGSLYNEQFF
.	.	TRBV4-3	TRBJ2-3	14	TGCGCCAGCAGCAAAAGGGGTCCCGCAGATACGCAGTATTTT	CASSKRGPADTQYF
.	.	TRBV12-5	TRBJ2-1	15	TGTGCTAGTGGTAACAAGGGAGGCTCCTACAATGAGCAGTTCTTC	CASGNKGGSYNEQFF
.	.	TRBV7-2	TRBJ2-7	12	TGTGCCAGCAGCTCCCTCTTACTGGAGCAGTACTTC	CASSSLLLEQYF
.	TRBD1	TRBV9	TRBJ2-1	17	TGTGCCAGCAGCGTAGGCGGACCGGGACAGGGGTACAATGAGCAGTTCTTC	CASSVGGPGQGYNEQFF
.	.	TRBV5-1	TRBJ2-4	16	TGCGCCAGCAGCCTTGATTATCACTCTGAGGAGACCATTCAGTACTTC	CASSLDYHSEETIQYF
.	TRBD1	TRBV9	TRBJ1-1	15	TGTGCCAGCAGCTTTGGACAGGACCTCTTTCCTGAAGCTTTCTTT	CASSFGQDLFPEAFF
.	TRBD1	TRBV5-6	TRBJ2-2	16	TGTGCCAGCAGCCACCAACCACAGGGGTCCTCCGGGGAGCTGTTTTTT	CASSHQPQGSSGELFF
.	TRBD2	TRBV7-3	TRBJ2-3	17	TGTGCCAGCAGCCCTCACCTAGTAGCGGGGTTATCAGATACGCAGTATTTT	CASSPHLVAGLSDTQYF
few	TRBD1	TRBV7-2	TRBJ1-2	15	TGTGCCAGCAGCATAGGACAGGTTGGGGTCTATGGCTACACCTTC	CASSIGQVGVYGYTF
few	.	TRBV10-3	TRBJ2-3	17	TGTGCCATCAGTGAGTCGGGTCTAGTCGGCTCCACAGATACGCAGTATTTT	CAISESGLVGSTDTQYF
.	.	TRBV28	TRBJ2-5	15	TGTGCCAGCAGTTTCAAGCGGCGGTACCAAGAGACCCAGTACTTC	CASSFKRRYQETQYF
.	TRBD2	TRBV12-5	TRBJ2-5	15	TGTGCTAGTGCCCCCCCGGGACTAAGTGGAGAGACCCAGTACTTC	CASAPPGLSGETQYF
.	TRBD1	TRBV7-2	TRBJ2-7	15	TGTGCCAGCAGCTTAGGATCGGGACAGATATACGAGCAGTACTTC	CASSLGSGQIYEQYF
.	TRBD1	TRBV7-9	TRBJ2-7	18	TGTGCCAGCAGCTTTCAGGAGGGGACAGGGGACAGTTGCTACGAGCAGTACTTC	CASSFQEGTGDSCYEQYF
.	.	TRBV10-2	TRBJ1-1	12	TGCGCCAGCAGATCCTCAGGGACTGAAGCTTTCTTT	CASRSSGTEAFF
.	TRBD2	TRBV6-5	TRBJ2-1	15	TGTGCCAGCAGTTCTAGACTAGCGGGAGGGTTTGAGCAGTTCTTC	CASSSRLAGGFEQFF
once	TRBD2	TRBV7-2	TRBJ2-7	17	TGTGCCAGCAGCTTAGACTTCTCTGGCGGGAGTCCCCACGAGCAGTACTTC	CASSLDFSGGSPHEQYF
.	TRBD1	TRBV6-6	TRBJ2-7	15	TGTGCCAGCAGTGCACCGGGACAGGGGGCCTACGAGCAGTACTTC	CASSAPGQGAYEQYF
.	TRBD1	TRBV5-6	TRBJ1-5	15	TGTGCCAGCAGCTCGAAGGACAGGGGCGATCAGCCCCAGCATTTT	CASSSKDRGDQPQHF
.	TRBD2	TRBV9	TRBJ2-2	18	TGTGCCAGCAGCGTAGAAGCGGCGGGACTAATTAAGGTCCGGGAGCTGTTTTTT	CASSVEAAGLIKVRELFF